These 5 T cell receptor beta chains share one sample of origin, sequenced in a study of T cell responses to AZD1222 COVID-19 vaccine. Using immunoSEQ multiplex PCR, the repertoire was profiled, and TCRdb retains in-frame clones only, with some absent. The sample consists of tens of thousands of clones, around 87% of them appearing once. The material sequenced was peripheral blood, taken 28 days after the second AZD1222 dose. The source is an adult who received the AZD1222 COVID-19 vaccine.

The rearrangement joins TRBV6-2 or TRBV6-3 to TRBJ2-3; D unclear. Per the germline V gene, CDR1 is MNHEY and CDR2 is SVGEGT. This CDR3 contains 13 residues. V gave up 2 bases and J gave up 2 bases, with 5 bases separating them. The CDR3 DNA is TGTGCCAGCAGTTACAGGGACACAGATACGCAGTATTTT. It is translated as CASSYRDTDTQYF.

The chain uses TRBV15 and TRBJ2-3; 7 bases align to TRBD2. CDR1 is LNHNV and CDR2 is YYDKDF in the germline V gene (reference sequence). The CDR3 sequence is 16 residues long. The junction had 12 bases not matched to a gene; V was cut back by 5 bases and J by 4 bases. This CDR3 is CATSGPPGLNPDTQYF. CDR3 coding DNA: TGTGCCACCAGCGGACCACCGGGACTAAATCCAGATACGCAGTATTTT.

The chain links TRBV28 to TRBJ1-6; D might be TRBD1 (5 bases). This CDR3 spans 14 amino acids. Germline CDR1 is MDHEN and CDR2 is SYDVKM. The V end was cut by 7 bases, the J end by 9 bases, with 16 bases between. CDR3 bases: TGTGCCAGCACCTCGGGGGACGCTGGTTCACCCCTCCACTTT. This encodes CASTSGDAGSPLHF.

CDR3 DNA sequence: TGTGCCAGCAGTCAAGAAGGGACAGACGATCAGCCCCAGCATTTT. The encoded protein is CASSQEGTDDQPQHF. V and J are TRBV7-8 and TRBJ1-5; 7 nucleotides match TRBD1. Trimming took 6 bases from V and 5 from J; bases not matched to a gene: 10. This CDR3 has 15 residues. CDR1 is SGHVS and CDR2 is FQNEAQ in the germline V gene.

This clone has more than one count but fewer than ten. The rearrangement links TRBV2 to TRBJ2-7; 10 nucleotides line up with TRBD1. This CDR3 spans 14 amino acids. CDR1 is SNHLY, CDR2 FYNNEI, per germline. Losses at the gene ends were 10 bases for V and 2 bases for J; bases not matched to a gene: 8. CDR3 protein: CATSKGTGAYEQYF. CDR3 sequence (DNA): TGTGCCACGTCAAAGGGGACAGGGGCCTACGAGCAGTACTTC.